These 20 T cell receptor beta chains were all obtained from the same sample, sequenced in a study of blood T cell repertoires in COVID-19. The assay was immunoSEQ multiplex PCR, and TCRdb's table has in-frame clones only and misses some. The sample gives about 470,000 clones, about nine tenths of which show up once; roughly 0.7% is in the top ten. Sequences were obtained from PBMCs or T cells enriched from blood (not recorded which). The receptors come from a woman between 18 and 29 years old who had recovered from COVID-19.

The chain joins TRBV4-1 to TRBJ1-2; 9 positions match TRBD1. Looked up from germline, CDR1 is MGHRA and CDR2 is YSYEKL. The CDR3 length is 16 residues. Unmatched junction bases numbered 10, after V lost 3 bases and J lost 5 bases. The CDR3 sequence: CASSHPGTGNDYGYTF. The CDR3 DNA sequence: TGCGCCAGCAGCCACCCCGGGACAGGGAATGATTATGGCTACACCTTC.

CDR3 in amino acids: CASSSHRTDEQYF. DNA for the CDR3: TGTGCCAGCAGTTCCCACCGGACAGACGAGCAGTACTTC. The chain carries TRBV6-2 or TRBV6-3 and TRBJ2-7; possible D gene TRBD1, 6 bases. The germline V gene encodes CDR1 MNHEY and CDR2 SVGEGT. The CDR3 is 13 amino acids. V was clipped by 4 bases and J by 5 bases, with 12 bases between them.

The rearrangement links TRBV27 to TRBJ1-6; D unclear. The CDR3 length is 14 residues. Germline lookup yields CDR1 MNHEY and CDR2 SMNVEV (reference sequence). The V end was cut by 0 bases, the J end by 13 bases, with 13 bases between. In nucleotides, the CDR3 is TGTGCCAGCAGTTTATCGGGCAGCCAAAGGCCCCTCCACTTT. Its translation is CASSLSGSQRPLHF.

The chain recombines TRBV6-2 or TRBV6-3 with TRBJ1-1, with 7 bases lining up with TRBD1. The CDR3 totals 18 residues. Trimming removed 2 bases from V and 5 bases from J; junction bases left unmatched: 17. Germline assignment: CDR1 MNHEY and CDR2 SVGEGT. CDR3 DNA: TGTGCCAGCAGTTACCCAAGGGGGCAAGCAGGGAAGGTTACTGAAGCTTTCTTT. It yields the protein CASSYPRGQAGKVTEAFF.

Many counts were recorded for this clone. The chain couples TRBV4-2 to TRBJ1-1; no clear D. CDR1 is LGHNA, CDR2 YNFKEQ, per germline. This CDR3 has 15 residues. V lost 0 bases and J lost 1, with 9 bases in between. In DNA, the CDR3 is TGTGCCAGCAGCCAAGAATTTGGAGGGAACACTGAAGCTTTCTTT. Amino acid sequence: CASSQEFGGNTEAFF.

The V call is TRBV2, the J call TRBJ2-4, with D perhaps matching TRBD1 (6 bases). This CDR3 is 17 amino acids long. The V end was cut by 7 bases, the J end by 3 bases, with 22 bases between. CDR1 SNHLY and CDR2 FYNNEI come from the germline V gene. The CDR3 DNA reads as TGTGCCAGCAAACCGGTAGAGACAGGAGGAGGCAAAAACATTCAGTACTTC. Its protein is CASKPVETGGGKNIQYF.

Here the CDR3 DNA reads TGTGCCTGGAGCCAGGGTTTCTCTGGAAACACCATATATTTT. This gives the protein CAWSQGFSGNTIYF. V is TRBV30 and J is TRBJ1-3, with D tentatively TRBD1 (5 bases). The length of the CDR3 is 14 residues. Germline CDR1 and CDR2: GTSNPN and SVGIG (reference sequence). Trimming cost V 3 bases and J 0 bases, with 9 bases left between them.

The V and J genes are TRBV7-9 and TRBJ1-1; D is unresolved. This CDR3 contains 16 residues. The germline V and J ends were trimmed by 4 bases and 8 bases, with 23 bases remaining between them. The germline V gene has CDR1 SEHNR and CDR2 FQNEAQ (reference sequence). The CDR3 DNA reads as TGTGCCAGCAGCTCACCTTTACGCCCGCAGGTCAGGGAAGCTTTCTTT. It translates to CASSSPLRPQVREAFF.

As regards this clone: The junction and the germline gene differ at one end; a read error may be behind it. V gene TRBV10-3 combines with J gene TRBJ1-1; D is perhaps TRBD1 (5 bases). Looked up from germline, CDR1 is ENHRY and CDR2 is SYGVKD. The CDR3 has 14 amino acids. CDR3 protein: CAIRETVDNTEAFF. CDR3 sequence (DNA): TGTGCCATCCGTGAGACAGTTGATAACACTGAAGCTTTCTTT.

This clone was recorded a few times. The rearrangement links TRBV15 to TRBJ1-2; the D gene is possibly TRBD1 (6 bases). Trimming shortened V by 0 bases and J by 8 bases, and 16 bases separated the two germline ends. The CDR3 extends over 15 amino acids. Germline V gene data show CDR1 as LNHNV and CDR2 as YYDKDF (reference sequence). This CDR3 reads CATSRDTLRTAGYTF. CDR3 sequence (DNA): TGTGCCACCAGCAGAGATACCCTAAGGACAGCCGGCTACACCTTC.

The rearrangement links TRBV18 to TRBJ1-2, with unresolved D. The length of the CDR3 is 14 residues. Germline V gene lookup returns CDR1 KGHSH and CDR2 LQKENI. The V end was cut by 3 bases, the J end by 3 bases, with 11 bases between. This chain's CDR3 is CASSPSEEDYGYTF. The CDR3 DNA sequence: TGTGCCAGCTCACCCTCTGAGGAGGACTATGGCTACACCTTC. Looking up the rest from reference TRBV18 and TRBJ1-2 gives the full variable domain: NAGVMQNPRHLVRRRGQEARLRCSPMKGHSHVYWYRQLPEEGLKFMVYLQKENIIDESGMPKERFSAEFPKEGPSILRIQQVVRGDSAAYFCASSPSEEDYGYTFGSGTRLTVV.

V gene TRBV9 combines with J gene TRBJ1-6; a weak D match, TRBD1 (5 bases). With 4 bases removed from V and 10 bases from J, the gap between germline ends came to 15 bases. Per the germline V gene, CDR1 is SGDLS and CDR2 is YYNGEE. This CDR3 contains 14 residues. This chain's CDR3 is CASSPTERGSPLHF. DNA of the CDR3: TGTGCCAGCAGCCCGACAGAAAGAGGATCACCCCTCCACTTT.

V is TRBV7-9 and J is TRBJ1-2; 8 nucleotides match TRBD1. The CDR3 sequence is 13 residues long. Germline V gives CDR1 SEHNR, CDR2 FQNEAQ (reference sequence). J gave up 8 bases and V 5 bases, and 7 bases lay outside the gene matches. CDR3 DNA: TGTGCCAGCAGCCAGACAGGGGCGTACGGCTACACCTTC. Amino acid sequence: CASSQTGAYGYTF. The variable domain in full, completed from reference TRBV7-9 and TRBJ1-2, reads DTGVSQNPRHKITKRGQNVTFRCDPISEHNRLYWYRQTLGQGPEFLTYFQNEAQLEKSRLLSDRFSAERPKGSFSTLEIQRTEQGDSAMYLCASSQTGAYGYTFGSGTRLTVV.

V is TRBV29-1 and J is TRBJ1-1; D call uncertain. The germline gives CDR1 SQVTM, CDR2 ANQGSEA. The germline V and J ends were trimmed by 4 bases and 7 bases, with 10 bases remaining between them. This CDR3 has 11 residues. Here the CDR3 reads CSVGGELEAFF. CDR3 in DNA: TGCAGCGTTGGAGGAGAACTTGAAGCTTTCTTT. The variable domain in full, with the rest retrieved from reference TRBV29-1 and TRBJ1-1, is SAVISQKPSRDICQRGTSLTIQCQVDSQVTMMFWYRQQPGQSLTLIATANQGSEATYESGFVIDKFPISRPNLTFSTLTVSNMSPEDSSIYLCSVGGELEAFFGQGTRLTVV.

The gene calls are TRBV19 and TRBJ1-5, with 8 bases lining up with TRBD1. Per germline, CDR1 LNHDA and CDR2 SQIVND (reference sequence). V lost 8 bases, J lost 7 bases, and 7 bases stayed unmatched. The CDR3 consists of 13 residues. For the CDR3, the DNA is TGTGCCAGTGCGGACAGGGCACAACAGCCCCAGCATTTT. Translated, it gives CASADRAQQPQHF.

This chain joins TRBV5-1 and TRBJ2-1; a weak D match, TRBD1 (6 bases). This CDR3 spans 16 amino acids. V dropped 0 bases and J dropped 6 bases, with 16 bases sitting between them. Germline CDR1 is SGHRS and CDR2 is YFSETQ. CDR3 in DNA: TGCGCCAGCAGCTTGGCGTCCGGGACAAGTCGCAATGAGCAGTTCTTC. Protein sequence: CASSLASGTSRNEQFF. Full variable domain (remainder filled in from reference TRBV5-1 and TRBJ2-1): KAGVTQTPRYLIKTRGQQVTLSCSPISGHRSVSWYQQTPGQGLQFLFEYFSETQRNKGNFPGRFSGRQFSNSRSEMNVSTLELGDSALYLCASSLASGTSRNEQFFGPGTRLTVL.

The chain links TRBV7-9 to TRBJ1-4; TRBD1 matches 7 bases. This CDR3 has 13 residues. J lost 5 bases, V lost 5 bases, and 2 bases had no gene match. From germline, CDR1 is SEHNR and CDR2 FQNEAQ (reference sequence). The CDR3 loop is CASSPTGNEKLFF. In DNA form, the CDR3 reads TGTGCCAGCAGCCCGACAGGGAATGAAAAACTGTTTTTT.

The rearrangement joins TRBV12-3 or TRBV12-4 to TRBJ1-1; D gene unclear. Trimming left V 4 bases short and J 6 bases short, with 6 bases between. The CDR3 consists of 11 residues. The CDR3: CASSYSSEAFF. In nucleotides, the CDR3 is TGTGCCAGCAGTTACTCCTCTGAAGCTTTCTTT.

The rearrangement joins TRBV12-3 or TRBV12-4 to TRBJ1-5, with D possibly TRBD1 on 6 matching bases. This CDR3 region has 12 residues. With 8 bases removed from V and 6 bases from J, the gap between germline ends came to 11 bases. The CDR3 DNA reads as TGTGCCAGCCGCTCGGACAGTCAGCCCCAGCATTTT. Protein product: CASRSDSQPQHF.

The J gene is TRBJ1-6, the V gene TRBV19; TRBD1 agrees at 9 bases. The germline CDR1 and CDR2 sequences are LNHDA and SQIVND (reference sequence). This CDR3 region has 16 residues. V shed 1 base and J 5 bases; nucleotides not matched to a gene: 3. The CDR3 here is CASSIGTGGNNSPLHF. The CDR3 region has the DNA TGTGCCAGTAGTATAGGAACAGGGGGCAATAATTCACCCCTCCACTTT.